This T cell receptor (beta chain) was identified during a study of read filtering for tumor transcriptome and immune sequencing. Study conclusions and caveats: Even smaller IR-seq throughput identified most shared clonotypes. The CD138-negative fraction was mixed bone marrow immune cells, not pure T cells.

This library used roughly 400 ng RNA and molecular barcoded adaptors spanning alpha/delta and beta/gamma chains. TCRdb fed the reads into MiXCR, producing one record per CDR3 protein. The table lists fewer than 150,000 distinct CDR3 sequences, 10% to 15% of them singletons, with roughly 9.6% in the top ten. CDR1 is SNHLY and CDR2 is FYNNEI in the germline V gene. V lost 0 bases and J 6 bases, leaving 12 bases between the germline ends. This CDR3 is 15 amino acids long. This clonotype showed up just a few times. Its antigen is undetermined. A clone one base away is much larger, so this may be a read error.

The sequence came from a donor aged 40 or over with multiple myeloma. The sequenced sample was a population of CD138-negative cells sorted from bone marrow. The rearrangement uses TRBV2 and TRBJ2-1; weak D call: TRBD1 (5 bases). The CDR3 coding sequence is TGTGCCAGCAGTGAAGCGCACTCAGGGATCAATGAGCAGTTCTTC. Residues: CASSEAHSGINEQFF.